This TCR beta chain was observed in a study of T cell repertoires in cytomegalovirus infection. The overall study: CMV epitopes, recently identified HLA-C-restricted and well-studied HLA-B-restricted, were used. TCR beta signatures that were public indicated CMV infection and matching HLA type.

The CDR3 covers 12 residues. Germline CDR1 reads MNHNS; CDR2 reads SASEGT. In TCRdb, the reads were re-called with MiXCR into one record per CDR3 protein. The sample records approximately 120,000 distinct CDR3 sequences, roughly a third being singletons. Study-level results: Ex vivo responses were dominated by HLA-C-restricted CMV-specific TCR beta clonotypes. Summed public TCR beta family frequency identified CMV carriers bearing the relevant HLA.

Remarks on this clonotype: As yet, its antigen is unknown.

The chain carries TRBV6-1 and TRBJ2-7, with D tentatively TRBD1 or TRBD2 (5 bases each). Sequenced here: CD8+ T cells from cultured PBMCs, sampled from culture after CMV antigen stimulation. This TCR was recovered from a human donor in good health (CMV status not recorded). Some clones in this sample may be carry-over from other donors' samples. This chain's CDR3 is CAIRDLSYEQYF. The CDR3 DNA follows: TGTGCAATAAGGGACCTCTCCTACGAGCAGTACTTC.